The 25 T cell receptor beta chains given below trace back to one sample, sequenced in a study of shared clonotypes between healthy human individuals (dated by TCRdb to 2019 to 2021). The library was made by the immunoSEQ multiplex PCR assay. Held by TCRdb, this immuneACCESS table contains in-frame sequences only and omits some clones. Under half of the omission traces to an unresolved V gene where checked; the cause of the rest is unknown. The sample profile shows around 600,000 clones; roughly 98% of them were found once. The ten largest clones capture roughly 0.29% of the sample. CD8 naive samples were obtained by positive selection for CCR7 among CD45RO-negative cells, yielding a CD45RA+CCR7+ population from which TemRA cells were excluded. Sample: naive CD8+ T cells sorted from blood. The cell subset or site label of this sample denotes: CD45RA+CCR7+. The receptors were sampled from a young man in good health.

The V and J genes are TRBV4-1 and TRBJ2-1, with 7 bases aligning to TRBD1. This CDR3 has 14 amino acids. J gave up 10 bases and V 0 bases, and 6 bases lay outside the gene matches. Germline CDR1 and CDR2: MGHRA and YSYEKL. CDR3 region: CASSQDTGVGEQFF. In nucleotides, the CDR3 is TGCGCCAGCAGCCAAGATACAGGGGTAGGCGAGCAGTTCTTC.

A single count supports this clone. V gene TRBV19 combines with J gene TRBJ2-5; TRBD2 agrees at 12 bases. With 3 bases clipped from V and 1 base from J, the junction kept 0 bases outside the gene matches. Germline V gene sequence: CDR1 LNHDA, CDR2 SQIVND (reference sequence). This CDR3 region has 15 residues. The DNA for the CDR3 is TGTGCCAGTAGTATGGGACTAGCGGGCCAAGAGACCCAGTACTTC. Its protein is CASSMGLAGQETQYF.

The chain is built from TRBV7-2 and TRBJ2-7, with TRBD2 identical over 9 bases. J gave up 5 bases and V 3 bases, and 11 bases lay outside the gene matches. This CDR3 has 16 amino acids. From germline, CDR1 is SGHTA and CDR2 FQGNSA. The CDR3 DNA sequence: TGTGCCAGCAGCTTTAAAGGGGGACTAGCTACCCACGAGCAGTACTTC. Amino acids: CASSFKGGLATHEQYF.

The CDR3, as DNA: TGTGCCAGTACCAAACGACGGGACGTAGCGGAGGATGGCTACACCTTC. Its translation: CASTKRRDVAEDGYTF. This chain uses TRBV19 with TRBJ1-2, with D perhaps matching TRBD1 (5 bases). In germline, CDR1 is LNHDA, CDR2 SQIVND (reference sequence). Trimming left V 7 bases short and J 6 bases short, with 24 bases between. The CDR3 totals 16 residues.

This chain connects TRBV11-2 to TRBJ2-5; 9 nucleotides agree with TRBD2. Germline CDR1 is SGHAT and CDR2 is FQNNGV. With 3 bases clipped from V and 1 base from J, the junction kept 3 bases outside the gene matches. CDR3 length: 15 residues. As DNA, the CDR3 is TGTGCCAGCAGCTTCGGCGGGAGGGCCCAAGAGACCCAGTACTTC. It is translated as CASSFGGRAQETQYF.

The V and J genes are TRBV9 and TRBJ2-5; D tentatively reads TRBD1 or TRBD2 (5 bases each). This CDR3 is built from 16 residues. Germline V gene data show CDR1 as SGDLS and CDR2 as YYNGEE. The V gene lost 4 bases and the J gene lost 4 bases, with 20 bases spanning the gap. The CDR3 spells CASSPLGAEPVETQYF. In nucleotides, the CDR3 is TGTGCCAGCAGCCCCCTCGGGGCCGAACCGGTAGAGACCCAGTACTTC.

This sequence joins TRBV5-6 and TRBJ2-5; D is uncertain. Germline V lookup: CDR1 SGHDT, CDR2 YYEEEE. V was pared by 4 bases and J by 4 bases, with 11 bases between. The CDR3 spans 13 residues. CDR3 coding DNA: TGTGCCAGCAGCGGAGAACGGTCAGAGACCCAGTACTTC. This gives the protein CASSGERSETQYF.

The CDR3 sequence is CASSRLAGGPDEQFF. CDR3 sequence (DNA): TGTGCCAGCAGCCGACTAGCGGGAGGTCCCGATGAGCAGTTCTTC. The rearrangement links TRBV9 to TRBJ2-1; 13 positions agree with TRBD2. The V gene's germline CDR1 is SGDLS and CDR2 YYNGEE. This CDR3 is 15 amino acids long. V trimming: 4 bases; J trimming: 8 bases; junction bases outside the gene matches: 6.

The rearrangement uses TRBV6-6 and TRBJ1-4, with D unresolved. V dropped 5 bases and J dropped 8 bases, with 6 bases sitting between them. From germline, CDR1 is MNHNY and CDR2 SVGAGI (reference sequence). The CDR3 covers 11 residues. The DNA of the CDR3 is TGTGCCAGCAGTCGTACAGAAAAACTGTTTTTT. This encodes CASSRTEKLFF.

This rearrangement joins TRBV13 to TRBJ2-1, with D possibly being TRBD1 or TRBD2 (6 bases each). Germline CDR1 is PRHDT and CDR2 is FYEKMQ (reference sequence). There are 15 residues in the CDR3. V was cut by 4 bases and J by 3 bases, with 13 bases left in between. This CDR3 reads CASSSKGGLYNEQFF. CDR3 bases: TGTGCCAGCAGCTCTAAGGGGGGACTCTACAATGAGCAGTTCTTC.

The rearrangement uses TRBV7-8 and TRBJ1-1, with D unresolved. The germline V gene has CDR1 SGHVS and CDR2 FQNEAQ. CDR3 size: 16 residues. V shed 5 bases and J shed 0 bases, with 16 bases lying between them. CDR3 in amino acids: CASSPKRTPMNTEAFF. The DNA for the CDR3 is TGTGCCAGCAGCCCAAAGAGGACGCCCATGAACACTGAAGCTTTCTTT.

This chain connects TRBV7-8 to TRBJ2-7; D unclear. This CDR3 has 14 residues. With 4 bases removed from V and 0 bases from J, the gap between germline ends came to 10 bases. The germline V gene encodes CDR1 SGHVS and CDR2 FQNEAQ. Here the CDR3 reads CASSYPGVSYEQYF. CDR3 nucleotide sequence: TGTGCCAGCAGCTACCCCGGAGTCTCCTACGAGCAGTACTTC.

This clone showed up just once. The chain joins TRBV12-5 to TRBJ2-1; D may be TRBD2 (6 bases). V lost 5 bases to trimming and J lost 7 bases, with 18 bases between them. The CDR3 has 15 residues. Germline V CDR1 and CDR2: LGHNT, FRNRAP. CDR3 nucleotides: TGTGCTAGTGGTAAGGGGACGGGGAGGAGGAATGAGCAGTTCTTC. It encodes CASGKGTGRRNEQFF.

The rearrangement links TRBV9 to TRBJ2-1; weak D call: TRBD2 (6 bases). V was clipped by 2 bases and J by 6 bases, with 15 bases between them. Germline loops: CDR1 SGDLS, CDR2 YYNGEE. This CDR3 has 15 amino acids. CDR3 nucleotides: TGTGCCAGCAGCGTCTCTAGCGCGAACTCCAATGAGCAGTTCTTC. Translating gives CASSVSSANSNEQFF.

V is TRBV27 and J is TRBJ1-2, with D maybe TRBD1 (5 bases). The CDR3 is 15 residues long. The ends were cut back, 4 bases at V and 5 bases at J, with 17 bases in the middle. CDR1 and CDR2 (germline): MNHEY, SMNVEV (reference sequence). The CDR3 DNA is TGTGCCAGCAGTTCCTCTTGGGGGGGTCGGTATGGCTACACCTTC. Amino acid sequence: CASSSSWGGRYGYTF.

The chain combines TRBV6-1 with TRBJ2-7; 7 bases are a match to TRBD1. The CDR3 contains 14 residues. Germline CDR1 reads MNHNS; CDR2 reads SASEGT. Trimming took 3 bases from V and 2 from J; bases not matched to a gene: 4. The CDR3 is CASSEQGEPYEQYF. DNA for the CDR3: TGTGCCAGCAGTGAGCAGGGGGAACCCTACGAGCAGTACTTC.

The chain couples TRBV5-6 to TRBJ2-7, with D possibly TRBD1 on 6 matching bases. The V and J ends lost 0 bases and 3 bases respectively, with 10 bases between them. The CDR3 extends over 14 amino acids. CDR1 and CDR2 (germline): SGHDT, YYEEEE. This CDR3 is CASSLGTAGYEQYF. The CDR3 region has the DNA TGTGCCAGCAGCTTGGGGACAGCCGGCTACGAGCAGTACTTC.

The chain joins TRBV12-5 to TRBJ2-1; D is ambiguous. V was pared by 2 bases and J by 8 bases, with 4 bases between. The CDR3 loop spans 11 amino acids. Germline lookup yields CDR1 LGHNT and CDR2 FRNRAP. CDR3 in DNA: TGTGCTAGTGGTTTGTTGGATGAGCAGTTCTTC. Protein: CASGLLDEQFF. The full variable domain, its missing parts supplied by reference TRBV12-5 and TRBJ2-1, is DARVTQTPRHKVTEMGQEVTMRCQPILGHNTVFWYRQTMMQGLELLAYFRNRAPLDDSGMPKDRFSAEMPDATLATLKIQPSEPRDSAVYFCASGLLDEQFFGPGTRLTVL.

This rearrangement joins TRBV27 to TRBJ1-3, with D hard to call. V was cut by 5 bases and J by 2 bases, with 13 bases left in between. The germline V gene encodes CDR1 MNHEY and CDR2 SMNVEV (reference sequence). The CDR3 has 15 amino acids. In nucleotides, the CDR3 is TGTGCCAGCAGTCCGGTCGGGCAGCCTGGAAACACCATATATTTT. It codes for CASSPVGQPGNTIYF.

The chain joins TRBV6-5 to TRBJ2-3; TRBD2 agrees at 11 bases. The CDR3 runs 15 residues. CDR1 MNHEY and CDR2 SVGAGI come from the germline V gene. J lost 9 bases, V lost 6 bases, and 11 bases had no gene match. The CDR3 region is CASRLTSGDTGTQYF. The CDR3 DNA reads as TGTGCCAGCAGATTGACTAGCGGGGACACAGGAACGCAGTATTTT.

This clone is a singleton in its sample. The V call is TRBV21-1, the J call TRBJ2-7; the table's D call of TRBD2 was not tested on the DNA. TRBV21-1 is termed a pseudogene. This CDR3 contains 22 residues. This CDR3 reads CASSKPSKARSNVRVTSYEQYF. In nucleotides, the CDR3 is TGTGCCAGCAGCAAACCGAGCAAAGCGAGGAGTAACGTCCGGGTCACCTCCTACGAGCAGTACTTC.

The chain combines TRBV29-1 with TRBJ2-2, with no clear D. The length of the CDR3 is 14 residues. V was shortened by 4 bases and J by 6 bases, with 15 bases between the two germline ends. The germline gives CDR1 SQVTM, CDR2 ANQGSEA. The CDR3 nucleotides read TGCAGCGTTGGGCCCTCTTCTGGGCCCGGGGAGCTGTTTTTT. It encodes CSVGPSSGPGELFF.

CDR3 sequence reads: CASSVESISYNEQFF. The CDR3 DNA is TGTGCCAGCAGCGTAGAATCTATTTCATACAATGAGCAGTTCTTC. V gene TRBV9 combines with J gene TRBJ2-1, with D hard to call. V was trimmed by 0 bases and J by 4 bases, leaving 11 bases between them. CDR3 length: 15 residues. Germline CDR1 is SGDLS and CDR2 is YYNGEE.

DNA of the CDR3: TGTGCCAGCAGTTTAATGATGGAGATACAAGAGAGCACAGATACGCAGTATTTT. It is translated as CASSLMMEIQESTDTQYF. The chain couples TRBV28 to TRBJ2-3; D gene ambiguous. Germline values: CDR1 MDHEN, CDR2 SYDVKM. V gave up 2 bases and J gave up 0 bases, with 18 bases separating them. The CDR3 is 18 amino acids.

CDR3 in DNA: TGTGCCAGCCGGACAGGGGTTGAAGCTTTCTTT. Its protein product is CASRTGVEAFF. The chain couples TRBV6-1 to TRBJ1-1; 9 bases line up with TRBD1. The CDR3 contains 11 residues. CDR1 MNHNS and CDR2 SASEGT come from the germline V gene. V shed 8 bases, J shed 7 bases, and the junction held 2 bases outside the gene matches.